A single T cell receptor beta chain is shown here with its context. Antigen unknown. With a much larger clone just one base away, this may be a read error. Each CDR3 protein gets one entry after TCRdb re-called the multiplex PCR reads with MiXCR. This sample yields some 130,000 distinct CDR3 sequences, of which around 22% are seen a single time; about 2.4% belongs to the top ten. These data are taken from a study of breast tumors, draining lymph nodes, adjacent tissues. Broader study findings: Compared with basal-like, luminal-like tumors shared significantly more repertoire with nontumor tissue.

The lymph nodes were axillary draining lymph nodes from breast cancer patients. CDR3 length: 16 amino acids. V dropped 3 bases and J dropped 7; count of bases not matched to a gene: 10. CDR1 is MGHRA and CDR2 is YSYEKL in the germline V gene. Sequenced: axillary lymph node tissue. This chain joins TRBV4-1 and TRBJ2-2; TRBD2 agrees at 8 bases. The origin of this receptor is a female donor with breast cancer. Some clones in this sample may be carry-over from other donors' samples. CDR3 residues: CASSQARAGVGGELFF. In DNA form, the CDR3 reads TGCGCCAGCAGCCAGGCCCGAGCGGGAGTGGGCGGGGAGCTGTTTTTT.